The present T cell receptor (beta chain) was sequenced within a study of OX40 agonist ivuxolimab in advanced cancers. Notes on the research overall: Ivuxolimab was an agonistic, fully human IgG2 monoclonal antibody directed against OX40 (CD134), a costimulatory receptor. Of the 50 to 55 patients in dose escalation, about 20 had hepatocellular carcinoma, about 15 had melanoma, 9 had renal cell carcinoma and 9 had head and neck cancer. The point of sequencing TCRbeta in the periphery was to test whether ivuxolimab changed TCR sequence diversity and drove clonal T-cell expansion. Patients were allowed to have had prior anti-PD-1, anti-PD-L1 or anti-CTLA-4 therapy, and approximately 40% of the dose-escalation patients had previously received checkpoint inhibitors. The paper describes the monotherapy dose-escalation part (N ≈ 52 patients) of the phase I trial of ivuxolimab. The dose-escalation cohort was 82.7% male with a mean age of approximately 60 years, ranging from 23 to 79. Intravenous ivuxolimab was administered to patients every 2 weeks at six dose levels: 0.01, 0.1, 0.3, 1.5, 3 and 10 mg/kg. Partial responses occurred in three dose-escalation patients, of whom one had hepatocellular carcinoma and two had cutaneous melanoma. Results and caveats for the whole study, not just this receptor: On average, CD8+ T cells showed more expanded clones than CD4+ T cells after ivuxolimab. At doses of 0.1 to 3.0 mg/kg, clonal expansion of both CD4+ and CD8+ T cells in blood was seen between baseline and week 6. Low levels of normalized T-cell clonal expansion were also seen in some patients who did not respond. Which antigens the clonally expanded peripheral T cells were specific for was not determined. In the 0.1-3.0 mg/kg groups, partial responders were among the patients with the lowest normalized peripheral clonal expansion, particularly in CD8+ T cells.

In the case of this clone: It has no known antigen specificity. The record has no base qualities; no much larger clone is one base away.

Genomic DNA was extracted from sorted cells for sequencing of the TCRbeta CDR3 region. The immunoSEQ Assay was used to sequence the TCRbeta CDR3 regions. Sourced from immuneACCESS, this table was stored by TCRdb with only in-frame sequences that have V and J called. A share of the clones is absent; for the studies checked, an unresolved V gene accounts for under half, and the remainder has no known explanation. This sample has 80,000 to 100,000 clones in its table, and 94% of those were observed once. The top ten hold more than 0.15% of the sample. V and J are truncated by 1 base and 4 bases respectively, leaving an intervening sequence of 5 bases. The CDR3 runs 13 amino acids, cysteine and phenylalanine included. The read is trimmed to its CDR3 DNA, 39 bases read in frame from base 1. CDR1 LNHDA and CDR2 SQIVND were looked up in the germline V gene (reference sequence). The trial excluded patients who had a history of autoimmune disease or were on systemic immunosuppression. Peripheral blood for TCR sequencing was drawn from every dose cohort at baseline, at cycle 4 day 1 and at cycle 7 day 1. Samples came from an open-label, multicenter, first-in-human phase I dose-escalation trial of ivuxolimab. Adults with locally advanced or metastatic head and neck squamous cell, hepatocellular, melanoma or renal cell carcinoma were enrolled in the trial. CD4+ and CD8+ T cells were sorted separately from peripheral blood before TCR sequencing.

The sequence derives from an adult with an advanced solid tumor such as melanoma, head and neck, liver or kidney cancer. Sequenced here: CD4+ or CD8+ T cells sorted from blood, sampled in a trial of the OX40 agonist ivuxolimab. The chain couples TRBV19 to TRBJ2-1, with the D gene not confidently named. The DNA reads TGTGCCAGTAGTATAGGTCCTTACAATGAGCAGTTCTTC. Protein translation: CASSIGPYNEQFF.